The 29 T cell receptor beta chains below come from one sample, sequenced in a study of shared clonotypes between healthy human individuals. Assay: immunoSEQ multiplex PCR; the TCRdb copy retains only in-frame clones and omits some. The sample carries about 600,000 clones, around 78% recorded once. Source material: PBMCs. The receptors were gathered from a woman aged 40 to 55 in good health. Some clones in this sample may be carry-over from other donors' samples.

V is TRBV28 and J is TRBJ2-7; TRBD2 agrees at 9 bases. CDR3 length: 18 amino acids. Germline CDR1 and CDR2: MDHEN and SYDVKM. V trimming: 2 bases; J trimming: 5 bases; junction bases outside the gene matches: 16. The CDR3: CASSLRLADNLRSDEQYF. The CDR3 coding sequence is TGTGCCAGCAGTTTACGACTAGCGGACAACCTACGAAGCGACGAGCAGTACTTC.

This chain connects TRBV7-2 to TRBJ2-1; 15 bases agree with TRBD2. Unmatched junction bases numbered 6, after V lost 5 bases and J lost 4 bases. CDR1 is SGHTA, CDR2 FQGNSA, per germline. The CDR3 has 17 amino acids. This chain's CDR3 is CASSLRTSGRGYNEQFF. The CDR3 nucleotides are TGTGCCAGCAGCCTCCGGACTAGCGGGAGGGGATACAATGAGCAGTTCTTC.

The genes are TRBV18 and TRBJ2-7; 8 nucleotides match TRBD1. In germline, CDR1 is KGHSH, CDR2 LQKENI. The V segment lost 3 bases and the J segment 2 bases; nucleotides outside the gene matches: 6. The CDR3 is 15 amino acids. Here the CDR3 reads CASSPGQVGTYEQYF. The CDR3 nucleotides are TGTGCCAGCTCACCGGGACAGGTCGGGACCTACGAGCAGTACTTC.

DNA of the CDR3: TGTGCCAGCAGTGACTCGGGCGGCGGGGGCACAGATACGCAGTATTTT. Amino acids: CASSDSGGGGTDTQYF. The chain recombines TRBV6-4 with TRBJ2-3, with a possible D match to TRBD2 (6 bases). V lost 0 bases and J lost 1, with 11 bases in between. Germline V gene sequence: CDR1 MRHNA, CDR2 SNTAGT. This CDR3 spans 16 amino acids.

This chain joins TRBV19 and TRBJ1-5; TRBD1 aligns across 7 bases. The germline CDR1 and CDR2 sequences are LNHDA and SQIVND (reference sequence). Trimming cost V 5 bases and J 1 base; bases outside gene matches: 8. This CDR3 spans 16 amino acids. The CDR3 reads CASSGWDSASNQPQHF. As DNA, the CDR3 is TGTGCCAGTAGTGGCTGGGACAGTGCGAGCAATCAGCCCCAGCATTTT.

The V gene is TRBV4-1, the J gene TRBJ2-6; 8 nucleotides agree with TRBD2. The CDR3 extends over 17 amino acids. CDR1 is MGHRA, CDR2 YSYEKL, per germline. The ends lost 2 bases at V and 4 bases at J; junction bases unmatched: 7. In DNA form, the CDR3 reads TGCGCCAGCAGCCAATCCGGGAGGGCCGGCGGGGCCAACGTCCTGACTTTC. It codes for CASSQSGRAGGANVLTF.

The gene calls are TRBV7-6 and TRBJ2-2; the match to TRBD1 covers 11 bases. The V segment lost 0 bases and the J segment 6 bases; nucleotides outside the gene matches: 3. This CDR3 comprises 16 residues. CDR1 SGHVS and CDR2 FNYEAQ come from the germline V gene. The CDR3 protein is CASSLAGTGGSGELFF. CDR3 DNA sequence: TGTGCCAGCAGCTTAGCTGGGACAGGGGGTTCCGGGGAGCTGTTTTTT.

This chain connects TRBV6-6 to TRBJ2-4, with a tentative D call TRBD1 (6 bases). V lost 4 bases and J lost 8, with 12 bases in between. CDR3 size: 13 residues. Germline CDR1 and CDR2: MNHNY and SVGAGI (reference sequence). The CDR3 sequence: CASSSWQGYIQYF. The DNA for the CDR3 is TGTGCCAGCAGTTCCTGGCAGGGGTACATTCAGTACTTC.

This clone was counted only a few times. The rearrangement joins TRBV19 to TRBJ2-6, with D possibly TRBD1 on 6 matching bases. Trimming removed 10 bases from V and 0 bases from J, with 19 bases in between. The germline V gene encodes CDR1 LNHDA and CDR2 SQIVND (reference sequence). CDR3 length: 17 residues. This chain's CDR3 is CATSRGTASSGANVLTF. CDR3 sequence (DNA): TGTGCCACCAGTAGGGGGACGGCTTCCTCTGGGGCCAACGTCCTGACTTTC.

The V and J genes are TRBV27 and TRBJ2-5; 9 positions match TRBD2. CDR1 and CDR2 (germline): MNHEY, SMNVEV (reference sequence). The length of the CDR3 is 15 residues. Trimming cost V 5 bases and J 1 base; bases outside gene matches: 5. CDR3 amino acids: CASSLSTSGQETQYF. DNA for the CDR3: TGTGCCAGCAGTCTCTCGACTAGCGGCCAAGAGACCCAGTACTTC.

The chain couples TRBV5-4 to TRBJ2-1; 12 nucleotides match TRBD2. CDR1 and CDR2 (germline): SGHNT, YYREEE (reference sequence). There are 17 residues in the CDR3. Trimming removed 4 bases from V and 2 bases from J; junction bases left unmatched: 7. The CDR3 coding sequence is TGTGCCAGCAGCCGCGATCTAGCGGGAGGGACCTACAATGAGCAGTTCTTC. Protein: CASSRDLAGGTYNEQFF.

The V gene is TRBV29-1, the J gene TRBJ2-1; 11 nucleotides align to TRBD1. CDR3 length: 14 amino acids. CDR1 is SQVTM and CDR2 is ANQGSEA in the germline V gene. With 6 bases clipped from V and 10 bases from J, the junction kept 11 bases outside the gene matches. CDR3 DNA: TGCAGCGTGAAGGGACAGGGGGGGATTTTAGAGCAGTTCTTC. This sequence encodes CSVKGQGGILEQFF.

The gene calls are TRBV10-3 and TRBJ2-7; D perhaps matches TRBD2 (6 bases). CDR1 is ENHRY, CDR2 SYGVKD, per germline. With 10 bases removed from V and 2 bases from J, the gap between germline ends came to 12 bases. This CDR3 is 12 amino acids long. This chain's CDR3 is CATLAEPYEQYF. CDR3 in DNA: TGTGCCACCTTAGCGGAGCCCTACGAGCAGTACTTC.

The J gene is TRBJ2-2, the V gene TRBV27; D uncertain. In germline, CDR1 is MNHEY, CDR2 SMNVEV (reference sequence). The CDR3 contains 14 residues. V lost 6 bases and J 6 bases, leaving 14 bases between the germline ends. The DNA of the CDR3 is TGTGCCAGCAGGTCCGTAGGCACGGCCGGGGAGCTGTTTTTT. This codes for CASRSVGTAGELFF.

The rearrangement joins TRBV9 to TRBJ1-2; tentatively, D is TRBD1 (6 bases). This CDR3 is 16 amino acids long. The germline CDR1 and CDR2 sequences are SGDLS and YYNGEE. Trimming stripped 4 bases from V and 0 bases from J, with 16 bases between. CDR3 amino acids: CASSLGGGGTNYGYTF. Written as DNA, the CDR3 is TGTGCCAGCAGCTTGGGAGGGGGAGGCACTAACTATGGCTACACCTTC.

V and J are TRBV28 and TRBJ1-2, with 7 positions matching TRBD1. CDR1 and CDR2 (germline): MDHEN, SYDVKM. This CDR3 has 15 amino acids. J lost 4 bases, V lost 2 bases, and 7 bases had no gene match. Written as DNA, the CDR3 is TGTGCCAGCAGTTTAGGGACAGAGCAGTTCTATGGCTACACCTTC. Translation: CASSLGTEQFYGYTF.

The J gene is TRBJ1-1, the V gene TRBV2; possibly TRBD1 for D (5 bases). Trimming took 5 bases from V and 0 from J, leaving 10 bases between them. Germline V lookup: CDR1 SNHLY, CDR2 FYNNEI. The CDR3 is 14 residues long. The CDR3 loop is CASSLGTVNTEAFF. CDR3 bases: TGTGCCAGCAGTTTGGGGACGGTGAACACTGAAGCTTTCTTT.

V usage is TRBV10-1 and J usage is TRBJ2-7; TRBD2 matches at 13 bases. Losses at the gene ends were 6 bases for V and 2 bases for J; bases not matched to a gene: 4. Germline V gives CDR1 WNHNN, CDR2 SYGVQD (reference sequence). The length of the CDR3 is 15 residues. The CDR3 protein is CASSRGLAGAYEQYF. In nucleotides, the CDR3 is TGCGCCAGCAGCCGAGGACTAGCGGGAGCCTACGAGCAGTACTTC.

The V and J genes are TRBV15 and TRBJ1-3; 9 bases line up with TRBD1. The germline V gene has CDR1 LNHNV and CDR2 YYDKDF (reference sequence). V was pared by 3 bases and J by 0 bases, with 3 bases of the junction left unmatched. The CDR3 loop spans 16 amino acids. CDR3 nucleotides: TGTGCCACCAGCAGGGACAGGGGCCCCTCTGGAAACACCATATATTTT. Its protein product is CATSRDRGPSGNTIYF.

This chain connects TRBV2 to TRBJ2-7, with 7 bases lining up with TRBD1. V was clipped by 8 bases and J by 2 bases; unmatched bases: 6. CDR3 length: 13 amino acids. Germline CDR1 reads SNHLY; CDR2 reads FYNNEI. CDR3: CASLRDRTYEQYF. The CDR3 nucleotides read TGTGCCAGCCTACGGGACAGAACCTACGAGCAGTACTTC.

The chain employs TRBV30 and TRBJ1-6; TRBD1 might be the D (5 bases). Germline-derived CDR1 and CDR2 are GTSNPN and SVGIG (reference sequence). V lost 5 bases to trimming and J lost 4 bases, with 15 bases between them. The CDR3 extends over 15 amino acids. DNA of the CDR3: TGTGCCTGGGAAGAGGGGTATGGGTATAATTCACCCCTCCACTTT. It is translated as CAWEEGYGYNSPLHF. Full variable domain (missing parts from reference TRBV30 and TRBJ1-6): SQTIHQWPATLVQPVGSPLSLECTVEGTSNPNLYWYRQAAGRGLQLLFYSVGIGQISSEVPQNLSASRPQDRQFILSSKKLLLSDSGFYLCAWEEGYGYNSPLHFGNGTRLTVT.

This chain uses TRBV12-5 with TRBJ2-7; D is uncertain. The V end was cut by 4 bases, the J end by 2 bases, with 24 bases between. Germline loops: CDR1 LGHNT, CDR2 FRNRAP. The CDR3 totals 18 residues. The CDR3: CASGSLPFPDGRTYEQYF. Written as DNA, the CDR3 is TGTGCTAGTGGTTCCCTCCCCTTCCCCGACGGAAGAACCTACGAGCAGTACTTC.

The chain uses TRBV2 and TRBJ2-4, with TRBD1 matching over 8 bases. V trimming: 1 base; J trimming: 0 bases; junction bases outside the gene matches: 8. The CDR3 loop spans 18 amino acids. Germline V gene data show CDR1 as SNHLY and CDR2 as FYNNEI. The CDR3 sequence is CASSEGAGGNPAKNIQYF. Here the CDR3 DNA reads TGTGCCAGCAGTGAAGGGGCAGGGGGCAACCCAGCCAAAAACATTCAGTACTTC.

This clone was recorded a few times. V usage is TRBV28 and J usage is TRBJ2-2, with TRBD2 as a possible D gene (6 bases). Trimming stripped 8 bases from V and 3 bases from J, with 19 bases between. The CDR3 loop spans 16 amino acids. The germline gives CDR1 MDHEN, CDR2 SYDVKM. The CDR3 DNA sequence: TGTGCCAGCCGGGTTATGCAAAGGAGGGACACCGGGGAGCTGTTTTTT. Its protein is CASRVMQRRDTGELFF.

The chain joins TRBV30 to TRBJ2-6; a possible D gene is TRBD2 (6 bases). The length of the CDR3 is 14 residues. Germline-derived CDR1 and CDR2 are GTSNPN and SVGIG (reference sequence). V lost 3 bases and J 2 bases, leaving 8 bases between the germline ends. CDR3 DNA sequence: TGTGCCTGGAGAGGCGGGGCTGGGGCCAACGTCCTGACTTTC. Translated: CAWRGGAGANVLTF. Filled out from reference TRBV30 and TRBJ2-6, the complete variable domain reads SQTIHQWPATLVQPVGSPLSLECTVEGTSNPNLYWYRQAAGRGLQLLFYSVGIGQISSEVPQNLSASRPQDRQFILSSKKLLLSDSGFYLCAWRGGAGANVLTFGAGSRLTVL.

In DNA, the CDR3 is TGTGCCAGCAGCTTTTCAGGGGTGAATGGCTACACCTTC. Its translation: CASSFSGVNGYTF. This sequence joins TRBV5-4 and TRBJ1-2, with TRBD1 as a possible D gene (6 bases). Between the trimmed V and J ends, which lost 2 bases and 6 bases, there was a span of 11 bases. The CDR3 sequence is 13 residues long. From germline, CDR1 is SGHNT and CDR2 YYREEE (reference sequence).

V usage is TRBV6-6 and J usage is TRBJ2-1, with TRBD2 identical over 13 bases. The CDR3 is 16 residues long. The V gene's germline CDR1 is MNHNY and CDR2 SVGAGI (reference sequence). The V segment lost 0 bases and the J segment 8 bases; nucleotides outside the gene matches: 4. The CDR3 sequence is CASSYSGLAGSYEQFF. The DNA of the CDR3 is TGTGCCAGCAGTTACTCGGGACTAGCGGGATCTTATGAGCAGTTCTTC.

The chain recombines TRBV5-1 with TRBJ2-1; TRBD2 aligns across 11 bases. Germline V lookup: CDR1 SGHRS, CDR2 YFSETQ. The CDR3 has 17 residues. Trimming at V came to 4 bases and at J to 0 bases, leaving 6 bases not matched to a gene. Here the CDR3 reads CASSKGTSGSSYNEQFF. The DNA for the CDR3 is TGCGCCAGCAGCAAGGGAACTAGCGGGAGCTCCTACAATGAGCAGTTCTTC.

This chain links TRBV18 with TRBJ1-2, with D tentatively TRBD1 (5 bases). Germline CDR1 reads KGHSH; CDR2 reads LQKENI. The CDR3 runs 16 residues. V shed 3 bases and J shed 4 bases, with 18 bases lying between them. CDR3 DNA: TGTGCCAGCTCACCTACTGGACACGGTGGGGTCTATGGCTACACCTTC. Translation: CASSPTGHGGVYGYTF.